These T cell receptor beta chains were read from a single sample in a study of regulatory T cells in long-lasting Graves disease. TCRdb passed the reads through MiXCR, listing each CDR3 protein once. The sample lists 1,000 to 1,500 distinct CDR3 sequences; roughly 51% were seen once. The sequencing here drew on peripheral blood mononuclear cells (PBMCs), taken with antithyroid drug treatment, in newly diagnosed or persistent Graves disease (not recorded which). The receptors here all came from a female donor with Graves disease. Both conserved end residues are part of each CDR3. Each record gives: clone size, J gene, D gene, V gene, CDR3 protein, CDR3 DNA. A D gene is named only where the DNA matches it firmly. Clone size appears in some rows only: once, few, many, or a class for an expanded clone.

few,TRBJ2-1,NA,TRBV27,CASSPYIKIRNEQFF,TGTGCCAGCAGTCCCTACATCAAAATCCGGAATGAGCAGTTCTTC
NA,TRBJ2-3,NA,TRBV11-2,CASSLVGTGGDTQYF,TGTGCCAGCAGCTTAGTTGGGACTGGGGGAGATACGCAGTATTTT
NA,TRBJ2-7,NA,TRBV6-5,CASSYAGGSLFEQYF,TGTGCCAGCAGTTACGCCGGGGGATCTCTCTTCGAGCAGTACTTC
NA,TRBJ1-4,NA,TRBV12-3/TRBV12-4,CASSFREKLFF,TGTGCCAGCAGTTTTAGAGAAAAACTGTTTTTT
NA,TRBJ2-7,NA,TRBV2,CASSTSREQYF,TGTGCCAGCAGTACCTCTAGGGAGCAGTACTTC
NA,TRBJ1-5,NA,TRBV19,CASSSGQPQHF,TGTGCCAGTAGTTCAGGTCAGCCCCAGCATTTT
hyperexpanded,TRBJ2-1,TRBD1,TRBV7-2,CASSVDREGWNEQFF,TGTGCCAGCAGCGTAGACAGGGAAGGATGGAATGAGCAGTTCTTC
NA,TRBJ2-1,TRBD2,TRBV7-2,CASSIGLAGGSSYNEQFF,TGTGCCAGCAGTATTGGACTAGCGGGAGGGAGCTCCTACAATGAGCAGTTCTTC
NA,TRBJ2-2,NA,TRBV19,CASSPRGGNTGELFF,TGTGCCAGTAGTCCCAGAGGGGGGAACACCGGGGAGCTGTTTTTT
NA,TRBJ2-1,TRBD1,TRBV6-5,CASRTGGADNEQFF,TGTGCCAGCAGGACAGGGGGCGCCGACAATGAGCAGTTCTTC
few,TRBJ1-6,NA,TRBV10-2,CASRGSDNSPLHF,TGCGCCAGCAGGGGGAGCGATAATTCACCCCTCCACTTT
few,TRBJ2-1,NA,TRBV12-3/TRBV12-4,CASSLSSSYNEQFF,TGTGCCAGCAGTTTGAGCAGCTCCTACAATGAGCAGTTCTTC
NA,TRBJ2-1,TRBD2,TRBV6-5,CASSYSSGSSYNEQFF,TGTGCCAGCAGTTACTCTAGCGGGAGCTCCTACAATGAGCAGTTCTTC
NA,TRBJ2-7,NA,TRBV29-1,CSVIELGYEQYF,TGCAGCGTTATAGAGCTGGGTTACGAGCAGTACTTC
NA,TRBJ2-7,TRBD1,TRBV7-7,CASSLGDRGLYEQYF,TGTGCTAGCAGCTTAGGGGACAGGGGGCTCTACGAGCAGTACTTC
few,TRBJ1-2,NA,TRBV13,CASSLGNVNYGYTF,TGTGCCAGCAGCTTAGGCAATGTTAACTATGGCTACACCTTC
NA,TRBJ2-1,NA,TRBV15,CATSTRRSYNEQFF,TGTGCCACCAGCACGCGGCGGTCCTACAATGAGCAGTTCTTC
NA,TRBJ1-5,TRBD1,TRBV2,CASSLTGGDQPQHF,TGTGCCAGCAGTTTGACAGGGGGCGATCAGCCCCAGCATTTT
NA,TRBJ2-7,TRBD2,TRBV27,CASSPGGQDF,TGTGCCAGCAGTCCGGGGGGGCAGGACTTC
NA,TRBJ1-5,TRBD1,TRBV20-1,CSAGGQGQNQPQHF,TGCAGTGCTGGCGGACAGGGGCAAAATCAGCCCCAGCATTTT
NA,TRBJ2-1,NA,TRBV6-5,CASRSGPSGEQFF,TGTGCCAGCAGGTCCGGGCCCTCCGGCGAGCAGTTCTTC
NA,TRBJ2-3,NA,TRBV5-1,CASSLGGPSTDTQYF,TGCGCCAGCAGCTTGGGGGGTCCTAGCACAGATACGCAGTATTTT
once,TRBJ1-1,NA,TRBV15,CATSRDLRVTEAFF,TGTGCCACCAGCAGAGATTTAAGGGTTACTGAAGCTTTCTTT
NA,TRBJ2-3,TRBD1,TRBV11-2,CASSLRQGATDTQYF,TGTGCCAGCAGCCTTCGACAGGGGGCTACAGATACGCAGTATTTT
once,TRBJ2-1,TRBD1,TRBV18,CASSPKDRGNNEQFF,TGTGCCAGCTCACCAAAGGACAGGGGGAACAATGAGCAGTTCTTC
NA,TRBJ2-5,NA,TRBV11-2,CASSPGTFQETQYF,TGTGCCAGCAGCCCCGGGACTTTCCAAGAGACCCAGTACTTC
NA,TRBJ1-1,NA,TRBV5-1,CASSLVGTEAFF,TGCGCCAGCAGCTTGGTCGGAACTGAAGCTTTCTTT
NA,TRBJ2-7,NA,TRBV4-2,CASSHPGHLLTYEQYF,TGTGCCAGCAGCCACCCGGGACATTTACTAACCTACGAGCAGTACTTC
NA,TRBJ1-2,TRBD1,TRBV20-1,CSARDISRDRGYGYTF,TGCAGTGCTAGAGATATTTCCCGGGACAGAGGCTATGGCTACACCTTC
NA,TRBJ1-5,TRBD1,TRBV10-2,CASSYTGGGQPQHF,TGCGCCAGCAGTTATACAGGGGGAGGTCAGCCCCAGCATTTT
NA,TRBJ2-7,NA,TRBV29-1,CSVVVADSYEQYF,TGCAGCGTTGTAGTGGCGGATTCCTACGAGCAGTACTTC
NA,TRBJ2-2,NA,TRBV25-1,CASTKNTGELFF,TGTGCCAGCACCAAAAACACCGGGGAGCTGTTTTTT
NA,TRBJ2-7,NA,TRBV3-1,CASSQGVNEQYF,TGTGCCAGCAGCCAGGGAGTAAACGAGCAGTACTTC
NA,TRBJ2-7,NA,TRBV20-1,CSAYRSYEQYF,TGCAGTGCTTACAGGTCCTACGAGCAGTACTTC
NA,TRBJ2-1,NA,TRBV9,CASSARDSAYNEQFF,TGTGCCAGCAGCGCCCGGGACTCAGCTTACAATGAGCAGTTCTTC
NA,TRBJ2-3,TRBD1,TRBV23-1,CASRIPLGQGRDTQYF,TGCGCCAGCCGAATACCTCTGGGACAGGGTAGAGATACGCAGTATTTT
few,TRBJ1-1,NA,TRBV4-2,CASSQEPGGRVAEAFF,TGTGCCAGCAGCCAAGAACCGGGGGGCAGGGTGGCTGAAGCTTTCTTT
once,TRBJ2-1,NA,TRBV19,CASSNQGISLVSEQFF,TGTGCCAGTAGTAACCAGGGGATATCCCTTGTAAGCGAGCAGTTCTTC
NA,TRBJ1-5,NA,TRBV19,CASSIDLAAGLQPQHF,TGTGCCAGTAGTATAGATCTCGCGGCAGGGCTTCAGCCCCAGCATTTT
NA,TRBJ2-1,TRBD2,TRBV9,CASNLAGGRFNEQFF,TGTGCCAGCAACCTAGCGGGAGGGCGATTCAATGAGCAGTTCTTC
NA,TRBJ2-2,TRBD1,TRBV28,CASRPQQGALNTGELFF,TGTGCCAGCAGGCCACAACAGGGGGCCCTCAACACCGGGGAGCTGTTTTTT
NA,TRBJ2-7,NA,TRBV4-1,CASSQIAEQNSYEQYF,TGCGCCAGCAGCCAGATAGCGGAGCAGAATTCCTACGAGCAGTACTTC
NA,TRBJ2-5,TRBD2,TRBV7-8,CASSLGLAEEETQYF,TGTGCCAGCAGCTTGGGACTAGCGGAGGAAGAGACCCAGTACTTC
hyperexpanded,TRBJ1-5,NA,TRBV5-6,CASSLWGAGNQPQHF,TGTGCCAGCAGCTTGTGGGGGGCAGGCAATCAGCCCCAGCATTTT
NA,TRBJ1-3,NA,TRBV12-3/TRBV12-4,CASSSQGTGNTIYF,TGTGCCAGCAGTTCCCAGGGTACCGGAAACACCATATATTTT
NA,TRBJ2-2,TRBD2,TRBV13,CASSLSKSGEAIGTGELFF,TGTGCCAGCAGCTTATCCAAAAGCGGGGAAGCGATTGGCACCGGGGAGCTGTTTTTT
NA,TRBJ2-3,TRBD2,TRBV28,CASSSSGSTDTQYF,TGTGCCAGCAGTTCTAGCGGGAGCACAGATACGCAGTATTTT
NA,TRBJ2-7,TRBD1,TRBV6-6,CASSRQGSSYEQYF,TGTGCCAGCAGTCGACAGGGCAGCTCCTACGAGCAGTACTTC